A selection of T cell receptor beta chains follows, all from one sample in a study of OX40 agonist ivuxolimab in advanced cancers. TCRdb's table, derived via immunoSEQ multiplex PCR, lists solely in-frame clones and lacks some. Of under 25,000 clones listed, about 87% are singletons. The source material was CD4+ or CD8+ T cells sorted from blood, sampled in a trial of the OX40 agonist ivuxolimab. These TCRs come from an adult with an advanced solid tumor such as melanoma, head and neck, liver or kidney cancer. The CDR3 runs from the conserved cysteine through the conserved F or W. The order of the fields is J gene, clone size, D gene, V gene, CDR3 DNA, CDR3 protein. A D gene is named only where the DNA matches it firmly. The size of a clone is reported for some rows only, either as once, few or many, or as a class for expanded clones.

j_call: TRBJ2-2
clone_size: NA
d_call: TRBD1
v_call: TRBV7-8
cdr3_nt: TGTGCCAGCAGCTTGGGACAGGGGCCGGTCGGGGAGCTGTTTTTT
cdr3_aa: CASSLGQGPVGELFF

j_call: TRBJ2-7
clone_size: NA
d_call: NA
v_call: TRBV7-9
cdr3_nt: TGTGCCAGCAGCACTCTGAACTACGAGCAGTACTTC
cdr3_aa: CASSTLNYEQYF

j_call: TRBJ2-2
clone_size: NA
d_call: NA
v_call: TRBV6-5
cdr3_nt: TGTGCCAGCCACTGGGGAGCGAACACCGGGGAGCTGTTTTTT
cdr3_aa: CASHWGANTGELFF

j_call: TRBJ2-3
clone_size: NA
d_call: NA
v_call: TRBV7-3
cdr3_nt: TGTGCCAGCAGCGCGGGACAGAGAAGCACAGATACGCAGTATTTT
cdr3_aa: CASSAGQRSTDTQYF

j_call: TRBJ1-3
clone_size: once
d_call: NA
v_call: TRBV15
cdr3_nt: TGTGCCACCAGCAGACAGGGAGGAAACACCATATATTTT
cdr3_aa: CATSRQGGNTIYF

j_call: TRBJ1-5
clone_size: NA
d_call: NA
v_call: TRBV6-5
cdr3_nt: TGTGCCAGCAAGTCAGGGCCGACGAGCAATCAGCCCCAGCATTTT
cdr3_aa: CASKSGPTSNQPQHF

j_call: TRBJ2-2
clone_size: NA
d_call: TRBD1
v_call: TRBV19
cdr3_nt: TGTGCCAGTAGGGCTCCGGGACAGGGGAACACCGGGGAGCTGTTTTTT
cdr3_aa: CASRAPGQGNTGELFF

j_call: TRBJ2-3
clone_size: NA
d_call: TRBD1
v_call: TRBV6-6
cdr3_nt: TGTGCCAGCAGAAGTTTGGACAGGGCCACAGATACGCAGTATTTT
cdr3_aa: CASRSLDRATDTQYF

j_call: TRBJ2-7
clone_size: NA
d_call: TRBD1
v_call: TRBV11-2
cdr3_nt: TGTGCCAGCAGCTCAGGGGGACACACCGAGCAGTACTTC
cdr3_aa: CASSSGGHTEQYF

j_call: TRBJ1-6
clone_size: NA
d_call: TRBD1
v_call: TRBV9
cdr3_nt: TGTGCCAGCAGCGCAGGGGGAGGGGGCGCCTATAATTCACCCCTCCACTTT
cdr3_aa: CASSAGGGGAYNSPLHF

j_call: TRBJ1-1
clone_size: NA
d_call: TRBD1
v_call: TRBV27
cdr3_nt: TGTGCCAGCAGGCGACAGGGAGGCACTGAAGCTTTCTTT
cdr3_aa: CASRRQGGTEAFF

j_call: TRBJ2-1
clone_size: NA
d_call: TRBD1
v_call: TRBV6-4
cdr3_nt: TGTGCCAGCAGTGAACAGGGTCAGGGGGCAAGGAATGAGCAGTTCTTC
cdr3_aa: CASSEQGQGARNEQFF

j_call: TRBJ1-5
clone_size: few
d_call: NA
v_call: TRBV19
cdr3_nt: TGTGCCAGTCAACCTGGGGGGACCGGCAATCAGCCCCAGCATTTT
cdr3_aa: CASQPGGTGNQPQHF

j_call: TRBJ1-2
clone_size: few
d_call: NA
v_call: TRBV10-2
cdr3_nt: TGCGCCAGCAGGGACGGCGACTATGGCTACACCTTC
cdr3_aa: CASRDGDYGYTF

j_call: TRBJ2-7
clone_size: NA
d_call: NA
v_call: TRBV6-5
cdr3_nt: TGTGCCAGCAGCCCTAATGAGGGTCCCCACGAGCAGTACTTC
cdr3_aa: CASSPNEGPHEQYF

j_call: TRBJ1-5
clone_size: NA
d_call: NA
v_call: TRBV10-3
cdr3_nt: TGTGCCATCAGCGGGACCGGCAATCAGCCCCAGCATTTT
cdr3_aa: CAISGTGNQPQHF

j_call: TRBJ1-2
clone_size: once
d_call: NA
v_call: TRBV7-6
cdr3_nt: TGTGCCAGCAGCCTAAATGAGGGCTATGGCTACACCTTC
cdr3_aa: CASSLNEGYGYTF

j_call: TRBJ1-3
clone_size: few
d_call: NA
v_call: TRBV7-9
cdr3_nt: TGTGCCAGCAGCTTAGGCAGTCTCCACTCTGGAAACACCATATATTTT
cdr3_aa: CASSLGSLHSGNTIYF

j_call: TRBJ1-5
clone_size: NA
d_call: NA
v_call: TRBV28
cdr3_nt: TGTGCCAGCAGTTTTGGGGGATTCGAGCAGCCCCAGCATTTT
cdr3_aa: CASSFGGFEQPQHF

j_call: TRBJ2-1
clone_size: once
d_call: TRBD2
v_call: TRBV28
cdr3_nt: TGTGCCAGCAGTCCCGGGGCCGGAGTGCGACTAGCGGGAGGGGACAATGAGCAGTTCTTC
cdr3_aa: CASSPGAGVRLAGGDNEQFF

j_call: TRBJ2-2
clone_size: once
d_call: NA
v_call: TRBV5-1
cdr3_nt: TGCGCCAGCAGCTTGCGAGGATGGGGGCCCGATAGCACCGGGGAGCTGTTTTTT
cdr3_aa: CASSLRGWGPDSTGELFF

j_call: TRBJ2-1
clone_size: NA
d_call: NA
v_call: TRBV5-1
cdr3_nt: TGCGCCAGCAGCTTGGCAGGGGGGGCCTACAATGAGCAGTTCTTC
cdr3_aa: CASSLAGGAYNEQFF

j_call: TRBJ2-3
clone_size: NA
d_call: NA
v_call: TRBV5-1
cdr3_nt: TGCGCCAGCAGCCCTGGGGCCAGGGAAAATACGCAGTATTTT
cdr3_aa: CASSPGARENTQYF

j_call: TRBJ1-5
clone_size: NA
d_call: NA
v_call: TRBV6-6
cdr3_nt: TGTGCCAGCAGTTACTCGGGAGGGACTCAGCCCCAGCATTTT
cdr3_aa: CASSYSGGTQPQHF

j_call: TRBJ1-2
clone_size: NA
d_call: NA
v_call: TRBV28
cdr3_nt: TGTGCCAGCAGTTTGGCGGGGACCTATGGCTACACCTTC
cdr3_aa: CASSLAGTYGYTF

j_call: TRBJ1-1
clone_size: NA
d_call: NA
v_call: TRBV19
cdr3_nt: TGTGCCAGTCGGACCGTTGGGGGGGCGGATAGTGAAGCTTTCTTT
cdr3_aa: CASRTVGGADSEAFF

j_call: TRBJ1-4
clone_size: NA
d_call: NA
v_call: TRBV2
cdr3_nt: TGTGCCAGCAGTGAAGCGCCCAGGGGTCGGACACCAAAACTGTTTTTT
cdr3_aa: CASSEAPRGRTPKLFF

j_call: TRBJ1-1
clone_size: NA
d_call: NA
v_call: TRBV2
cdr3_nt: TGTGCCAGCAGTGAAAGACAGGCGTTTGAAGCTTTCTTT
cdr3_aa: CASSERQAFEAFF

j_call: TRBJ2-2
clone_size: NA
d_call: TRBD2
v_call: TRBV2
cdr3_nt: TGTGCCAGCAGTGGGGAGCGGGGTACTCCCGGGGAGCTGTTTTTT
cdr3_aa: CASSGERGTPGELFF

j_call: TRBJ2-1
clone_size: NA
d_call: NA
v_call: TRBV29-1
cdr3_nt: TGCACCGGAAGTAGCTCCTACAATGAGCAGTTCTTC
cdr3_aa: CTGSSSYNEQFF

j_call: TRBJ1-5
clone_size: NA
d_call: NA
v_call: TRBV6-1
cdr3_nt: TGTGCCAGCAGTGGCCGACAGAATAGCAATCAGCCCCAGCATTTT
cdr3_aa: CASSGRQNSNQPQHF